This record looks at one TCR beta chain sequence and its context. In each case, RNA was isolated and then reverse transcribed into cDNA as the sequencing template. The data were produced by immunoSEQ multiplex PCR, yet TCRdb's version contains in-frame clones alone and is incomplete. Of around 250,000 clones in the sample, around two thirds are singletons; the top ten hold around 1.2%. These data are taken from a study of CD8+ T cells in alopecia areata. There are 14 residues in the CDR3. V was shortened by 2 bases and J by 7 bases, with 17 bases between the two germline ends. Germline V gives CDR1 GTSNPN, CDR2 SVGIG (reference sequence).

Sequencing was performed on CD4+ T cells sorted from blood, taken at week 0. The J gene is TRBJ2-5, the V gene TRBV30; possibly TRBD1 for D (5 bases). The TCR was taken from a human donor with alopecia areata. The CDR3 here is CAWSIRGALGTQYF. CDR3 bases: TGTGCCTGGAGTATAAGGGGTGCTCTTGGGACCCAGTACTTC.